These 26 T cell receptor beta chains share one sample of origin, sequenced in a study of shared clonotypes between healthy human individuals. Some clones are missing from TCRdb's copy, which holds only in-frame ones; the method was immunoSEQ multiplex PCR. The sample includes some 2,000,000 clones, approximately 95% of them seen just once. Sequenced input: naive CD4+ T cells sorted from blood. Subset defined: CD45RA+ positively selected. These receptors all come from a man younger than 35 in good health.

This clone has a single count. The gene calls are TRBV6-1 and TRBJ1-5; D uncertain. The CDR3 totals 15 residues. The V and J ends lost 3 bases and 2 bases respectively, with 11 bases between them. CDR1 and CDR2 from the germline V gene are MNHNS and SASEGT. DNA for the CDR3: TGTGCCAGCAGTGATCTCTCCTTGGGCAATCAGCCCCAGCATTTT. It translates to CASSDLSLGNQPQHF.

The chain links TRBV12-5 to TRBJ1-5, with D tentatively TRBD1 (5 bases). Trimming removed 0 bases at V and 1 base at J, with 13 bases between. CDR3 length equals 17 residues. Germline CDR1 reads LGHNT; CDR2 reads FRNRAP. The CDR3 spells CASGLVSPRDSNQPQHF. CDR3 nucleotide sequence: TGTGCTAGTGGTTTGGTATCTCCCCGGGACAGCAATCAGCCCCAGCATTTT. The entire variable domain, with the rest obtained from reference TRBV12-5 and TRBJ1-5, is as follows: DARVTQTPRHKVTEMGQEVTMRCQPILGHNTVFWYRQTMMQGLELLAYFRNRAPLDDSGMPKDRFSAEMPDATLATLKIQPSEPRDSAVYFCASGLVSPRDSNQPQHFGDGTRLSIL.

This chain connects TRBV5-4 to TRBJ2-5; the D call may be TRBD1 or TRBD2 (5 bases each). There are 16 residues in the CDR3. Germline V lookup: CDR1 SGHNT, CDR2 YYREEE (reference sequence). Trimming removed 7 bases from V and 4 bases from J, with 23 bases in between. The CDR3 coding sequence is TGTGCCAGCTCCACCCCCCCGCAGGCAGGGACAGAGACCCAGTACTTC. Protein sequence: CASSTPPQAGTETQYF.

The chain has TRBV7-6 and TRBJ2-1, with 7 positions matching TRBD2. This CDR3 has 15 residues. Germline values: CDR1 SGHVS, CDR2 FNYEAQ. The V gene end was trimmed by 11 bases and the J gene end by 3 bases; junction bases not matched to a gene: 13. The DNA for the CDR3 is TGTGCCCCCTATGGTCCGCGGGGGAACTACAATGAGCAGTTCTTC. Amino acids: CAPYGPRGNYNEQFF.

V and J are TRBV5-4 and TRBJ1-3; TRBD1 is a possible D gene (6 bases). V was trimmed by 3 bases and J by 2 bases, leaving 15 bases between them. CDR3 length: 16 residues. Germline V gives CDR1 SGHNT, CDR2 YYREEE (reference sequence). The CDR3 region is CASSSDRPAAGNTIYF. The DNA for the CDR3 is TGTGCCAGCAGCTCGGACAGACCCGCGGCTGGAAACACCATATATTTT.

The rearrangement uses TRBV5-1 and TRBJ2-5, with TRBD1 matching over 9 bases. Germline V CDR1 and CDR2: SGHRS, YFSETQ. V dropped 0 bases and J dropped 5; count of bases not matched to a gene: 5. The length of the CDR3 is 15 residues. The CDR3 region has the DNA TGCGCCAGCAGCTTGGGGACAGGGGCTTCGGAGACCCAGTACTTC. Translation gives CASSLGTGASETQYF.

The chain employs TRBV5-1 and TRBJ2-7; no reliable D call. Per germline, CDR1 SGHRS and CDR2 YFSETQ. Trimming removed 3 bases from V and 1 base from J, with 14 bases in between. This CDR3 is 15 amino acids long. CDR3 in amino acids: CASSSGSSTSYEQYF. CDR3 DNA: TGCGCCAGCAGCTCCGGGTCAAGCACGTCCTACGAGCAGTACTTC.

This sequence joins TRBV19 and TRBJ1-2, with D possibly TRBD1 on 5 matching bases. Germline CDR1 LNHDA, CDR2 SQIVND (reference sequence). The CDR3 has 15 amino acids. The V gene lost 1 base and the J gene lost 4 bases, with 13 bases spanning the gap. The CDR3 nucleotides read TGTGCCAGTAGTATAGGTCAGGGAGGCGGCTATGGCTACACCTTC. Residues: CASSIGQGGGYGYTF.

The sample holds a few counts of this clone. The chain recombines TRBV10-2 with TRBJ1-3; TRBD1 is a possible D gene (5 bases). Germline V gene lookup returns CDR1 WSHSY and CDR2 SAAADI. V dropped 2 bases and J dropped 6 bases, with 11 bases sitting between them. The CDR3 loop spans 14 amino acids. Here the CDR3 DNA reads TGCGCCAGCAGTGAGAACGGGGGGACAAACACCATATATTTT. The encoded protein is CASSENGGTNTIYF.

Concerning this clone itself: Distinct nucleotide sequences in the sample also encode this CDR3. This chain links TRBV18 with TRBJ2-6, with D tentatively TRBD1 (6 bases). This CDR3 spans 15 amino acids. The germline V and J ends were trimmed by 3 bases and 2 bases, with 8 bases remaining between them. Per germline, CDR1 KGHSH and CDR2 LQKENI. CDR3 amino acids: CASSPQGTGANVLTF. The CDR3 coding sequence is TGTGCCAGCTCACCCCAGGGGACTGGGGCCAACGTCCTGACTTTC.

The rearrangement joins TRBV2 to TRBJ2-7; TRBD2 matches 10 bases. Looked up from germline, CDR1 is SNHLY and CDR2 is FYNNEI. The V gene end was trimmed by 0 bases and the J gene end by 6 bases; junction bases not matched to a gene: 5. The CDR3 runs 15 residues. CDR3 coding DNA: TGTGCCAGCAGTGAAGCCAGCGGGAGGGCCAGCGAGCAGTACTTC. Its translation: CASSEASGRASEQYF.

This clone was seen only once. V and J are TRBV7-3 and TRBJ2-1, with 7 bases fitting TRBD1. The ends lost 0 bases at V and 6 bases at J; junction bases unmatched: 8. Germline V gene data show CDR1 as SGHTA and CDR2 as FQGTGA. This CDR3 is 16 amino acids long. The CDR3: CASSLTDRDKGNEQFF. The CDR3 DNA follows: TGTGCCAGCAGCTTAACAGACAGGGATAAGGGCAATGAGCAGTTCTTC. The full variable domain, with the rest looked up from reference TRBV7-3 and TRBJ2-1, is GAGVSQTPSNKVTEKGKYVELRCDPISGHTALYWYRQSLGQGPEFLIYFQGTGAADDSGLPNDRFFAVRPEGSVSTLKIQRTERGDSAVYLCASSLTDRDKGNEQFFGPGTRLTVL.

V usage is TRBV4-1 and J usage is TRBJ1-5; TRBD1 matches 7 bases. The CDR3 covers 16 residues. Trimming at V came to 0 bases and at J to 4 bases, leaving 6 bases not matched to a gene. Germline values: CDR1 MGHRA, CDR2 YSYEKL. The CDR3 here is CASSQDDRVRNQPQHF. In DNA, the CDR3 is TGCGCCAGCAGCCAAGATGACAGGGTTAGGAATCAGCCCCAGCATTTT.

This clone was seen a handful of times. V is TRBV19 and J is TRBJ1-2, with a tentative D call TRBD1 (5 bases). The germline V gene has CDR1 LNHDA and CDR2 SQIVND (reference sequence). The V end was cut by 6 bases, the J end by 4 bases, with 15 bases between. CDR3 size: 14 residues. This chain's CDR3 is CASSRDGVIYGYTF. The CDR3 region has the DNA TGTGCCAGTAGCCGGGACGGAGTAATCTATGGCTACACCTTC. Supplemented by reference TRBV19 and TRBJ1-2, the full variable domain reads DGGITQSPKYLFRKEGQNVTLSCEQNLNHDAMYWYRQDPGQGLRLIYYSQIVNDFQKGDIAEGYSVSREKKESFPLTVTSAQKNPTAFYLCASSRDGVIYGYTFGSGTRLTVV.

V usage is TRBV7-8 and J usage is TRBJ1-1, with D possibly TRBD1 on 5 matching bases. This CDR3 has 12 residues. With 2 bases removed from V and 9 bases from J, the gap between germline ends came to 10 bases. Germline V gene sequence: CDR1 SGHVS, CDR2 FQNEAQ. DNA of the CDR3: TGTGCCAGCAGCTTATATATGGACAAAGCTTTCTTT. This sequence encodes CASSLYMDKAFF.

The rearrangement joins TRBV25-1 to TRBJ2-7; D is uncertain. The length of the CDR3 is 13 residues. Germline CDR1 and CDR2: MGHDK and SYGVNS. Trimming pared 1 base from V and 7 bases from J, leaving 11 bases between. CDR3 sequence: CASSESGDLEQYF. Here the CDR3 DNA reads TGTGCCAGCAGTGAATCGGGTGATCTTGAGCAGTACTTC.

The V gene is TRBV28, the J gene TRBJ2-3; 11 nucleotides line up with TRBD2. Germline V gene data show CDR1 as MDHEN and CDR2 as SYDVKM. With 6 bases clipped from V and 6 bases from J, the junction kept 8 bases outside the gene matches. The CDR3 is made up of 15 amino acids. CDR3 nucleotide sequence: TGTGCCAGCAGGGAATTAGCGGGGGGGCTCGATACGCAGTATTTT. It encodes CASRELAGGLDTQYF.

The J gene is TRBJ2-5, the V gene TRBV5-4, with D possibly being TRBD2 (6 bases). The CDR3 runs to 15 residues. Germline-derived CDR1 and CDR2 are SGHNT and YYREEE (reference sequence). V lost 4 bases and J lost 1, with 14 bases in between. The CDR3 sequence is CASSPHRGLQETQYF. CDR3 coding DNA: TGTGCCAGCAGCCCACATCGGGGACTCCAAGAGACCCAGTACTTC.

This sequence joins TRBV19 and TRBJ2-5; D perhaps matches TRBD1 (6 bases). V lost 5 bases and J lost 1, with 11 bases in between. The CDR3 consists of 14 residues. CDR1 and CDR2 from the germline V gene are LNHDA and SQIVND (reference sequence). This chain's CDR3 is CASSPLDSQETQYF. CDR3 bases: TGTGCCAGTAGTCCGTTGGACAGCCAAGAGACCCAGTACTTC.

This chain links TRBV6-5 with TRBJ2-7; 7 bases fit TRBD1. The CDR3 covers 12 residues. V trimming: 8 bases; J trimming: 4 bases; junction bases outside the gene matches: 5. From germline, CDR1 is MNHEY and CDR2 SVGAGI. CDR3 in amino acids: CASLGQTYEQYF. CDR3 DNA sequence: TGTGCCAGCCTGGGACAGACATACGAGCAGTACTTC.

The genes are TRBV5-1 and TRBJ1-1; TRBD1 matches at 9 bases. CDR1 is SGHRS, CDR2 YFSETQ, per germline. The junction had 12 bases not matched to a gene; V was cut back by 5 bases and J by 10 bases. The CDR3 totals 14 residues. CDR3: CASSMKGDRVGAFF. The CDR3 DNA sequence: TGCGCCAGCAGTATGAAGGGGGACAGGGTTGGAGCTTTCTTT.

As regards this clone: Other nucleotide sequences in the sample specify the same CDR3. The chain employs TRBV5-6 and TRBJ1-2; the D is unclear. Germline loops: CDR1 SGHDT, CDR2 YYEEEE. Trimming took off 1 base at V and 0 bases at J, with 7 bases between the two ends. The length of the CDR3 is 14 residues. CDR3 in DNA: TGTGCCAGCAGCTTGTTTAGAGCTAACTATGGCTACACCTTC. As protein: CASSLFRANYGYTF.

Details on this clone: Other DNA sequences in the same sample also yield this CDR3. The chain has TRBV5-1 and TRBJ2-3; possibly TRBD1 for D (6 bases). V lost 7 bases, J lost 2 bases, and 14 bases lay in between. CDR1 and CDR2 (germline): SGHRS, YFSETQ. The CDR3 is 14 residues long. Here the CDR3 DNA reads TGCGCCAGCTCCTTACAGGGTCCCACAGATACGCAGTATTTT. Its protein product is CASSLQGPTDTQYF.

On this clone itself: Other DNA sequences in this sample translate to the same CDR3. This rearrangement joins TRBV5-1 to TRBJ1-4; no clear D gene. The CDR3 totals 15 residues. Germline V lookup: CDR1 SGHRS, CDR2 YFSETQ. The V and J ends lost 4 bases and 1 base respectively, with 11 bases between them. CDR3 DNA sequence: TGCGCCAGCAGCCCAGGACGGCTAACTAATGAAAAACTGTTTTTT. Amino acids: CASSPGRLTNEKLFF. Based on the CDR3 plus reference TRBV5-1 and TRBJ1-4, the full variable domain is KAGVTQTPRYLIKTRGQQVTLSCSPISGHRSVSWYQQTPGQGLQFLFEYFSETQRNKGNFPGRFSGRQFSNSRSEMNVSTLELGDSALYLCASSPGRLTNEKLFFGSGTQLSVL.

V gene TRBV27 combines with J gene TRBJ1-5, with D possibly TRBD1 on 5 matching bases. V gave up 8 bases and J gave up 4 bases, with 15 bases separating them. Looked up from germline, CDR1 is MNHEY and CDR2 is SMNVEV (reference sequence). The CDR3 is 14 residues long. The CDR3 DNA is TGTGCCAGCCGCGGGACCCCAGGGAATCAGCCCCAGCATTTT. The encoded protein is CASRGTPGNQPQHF.

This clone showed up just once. The CDR3 reads CASSLTSSGGYNEQFF. CDR3 sequence (DNA): TGCGCCAGCAGCTTGACCTCTAGCGGGGGTTACAATGAGCAGTTCTTC. The V call is TRBV5-1, the J call TRBJ2-1, with TRBD2 matching 10 bases. The germline V gene encodes CDR1 SGHRS and CDR2 YFSETQ. V lost 1 base, J lost 4 bases, and 5 bases stayed unmatched. This CDR3 region has 16 residues.